The 4 T cell receptor beta chains presented below share a single source sample, sequenced in a study of tumor-infiltrating lymphocytes in primary liver carcinoma. TCR beta cDNA was reverse-transcribed from about 500 ng of total RNA. The reaction used a constant-region primer and ProtoScript II reverse transcriptase. Slightly modified ARM-PCR served as the procedure for the TCR beta libraries. These libraries came from three rounds of nested multiplex PCR. Primers for the first two PCR rounds were TRBV1-TRBV30 forward primers and a C-beta reverse primer (around 11 cycles per round). Using its own MiXCR run on the multiplex PCR reads, TCRdb lists one record per CDR3 protein. The sample consists of 100,000 or so distinct CDR3 sequences, about two thirds of them appearing once. Starting material for RNA and DNA co-extraction consisted of about 17-31 mg of unsorted bulk tissue. The sample was liver tumor tissue from sampling region 2. Subset in this sample: tumor region T2, inferior pole. Source of these receptors: a woman in her sixties with primary liver carcinoma and hepatitis B virus infection.

Notes on this clonotype: One end of the junction is discordant with germline, which a read error may explain. V is TRBV19 and J is TRBJ2-7, with a possible D match to TRBD2 (6 bases). The length of the CDR3 is 15 residues. Germline-derived CDR1 and CDR2 are LNHDA and SQIVND (reference sequence). In DNA, the CDR3 is TGTGCCGGTAGTGCGGGGACCGACGGGACCTACGAGCAGTACTTC. Protein product: CAGSAGTDGTYEQYF.

This clonotype was counted ten times or more. CDR3 in amino acids: CASGGNTEAFF. The CDR3 DNA reads as TGTGCTAGTGGGGGAAACACTGAAGCTTTCTTT. The V call is TRBV12-5, the J call TRBJ1-1, with D uncertain. CDR1 and CDR2 (germline): LGHNT, FRNRAP. This CDR3 has 11 amino acids. Deletions cut 6 bases from V and 2 bases from J, with 4 bases between. Full variable domain (missing parts from reference TRBV12-5 and TRBJ1-1): DARVTQTPRHKVTEMGQEVTMRCQPILGHNTVFWYRQTMMQGLELLAYFRNRAPLDDSGMPKDRFSAEMPDATLATLKIQPSEPRDSAVYFCASGGNTEAFFGQGTRLTVV.

With respect to this clonotype: Sequence at one end of the junction differs from germline and may be a read error. The J gene is TRBJ1-1, the V gene TRBV29-1; TRBD1 is a possible D gene (6 bases). The germline V gene encodes CDR1 SQVTM and CDR2 ANQGSEA. CDR3 size: 14 residues. This CDR3 reads CSVEWQGRGTEAFF. The CDR3 nucleotides are TGCAGTGTTGAATGGCAGGGGCGGGGCACTGAAGCTTTCTTT.

This clonotype has ten or more counts. The rearrangement links TRBV11-2 to TRBJ2-3, with 8 bases that match TRBD2. The ends lost 5 bases at V and 0 bases at J; junction bases unmatched: 10. Germline values: CDR1 SGHAT, CDR2 FQNNGV. This CDR3 comprises 17 residues. CDR3 coding DNA: TGTGCCAGCAGCCCAACACTAGCGGACCGTAGCACAGATACGCAGTATTTT. Its protein product is CASSPTLADRSTDTQYF.